This TCR beta chain came from a study of cytomegalovirus exposure and HLA in healthy donors (dated by TCRdb to about 2017). About the full investigation: A later analysis indicated that the 120 validation repertoires were generated on the platform also employed for the 600 to 750 repertoires of the first cohort. High-throughput TCR immunosequencing, statistical association of individual TCRs with disease status, and machine learning were combined to predict cytomegalovirus infection status. The study aimed to test whether cataloging public T cell receptors could reveal signatures of past pathogen exposure. Along with the roughly 670-subject first cohort, a separate validation cohort of over a hundred different subjects was used.

From the cysteine up to the phenylalanine, the CDR3 has a length of 15 residues. Of the read, only the CDR3 DNA is kept; its 45 bases are in frame from base 1. Based on the germline V gene, the CDR1 and CDR2 sequences are SGHDN and FVKESK. The trim is 1 base for V and 6 bases for J, with a gap of 15 bases between the germline ends. As regards this clone: Its antigen is unknown. Qualities for individual bases were not recorded, and no much larger clone is one base off.

Separate from the roughly 700-subject first cohort, the validation cohort of 95 to 150 subjects was the group to which the donors belonged. The library was obtained by the immunoSEQ multiplex PCR assay. The original methods were these. A statistical classification framework was built for diagnosing cytomegalovirus status from the catalog of TCR beta chain sequences. The clones in this table, taken by TCRdb from immuneACCESS, are in-frame only. Not every clone is retained; where verified, under half of the shortfall comes from an unresolved V gene, and the cause of the rest is unknown. V, J and clone size derive from that table, while D and trimming were established from the DNA sequence. The sample table shows some 330,000 clones, and 80% to 90% are seen once. The top ten clones comprise 0.84% of the sample. Study-wide conclusions, independent of this receptor: The classifier was reported to diagnose cytomegalovirus status with high specificity and sensitivity in both the original and validation cohorts. The validation cohort had no HLA typing available for a later analysis, so co-occurrence within that cohort was assessed over all 110 or so repertoires. The study listed 164 TCR beta chains as associated with cytomegalovirus. According to the authors, the approach could potentially be generalized to other disease states and immunological phenotypes. A few of the identified cytomegalovirus-associated TCR beta chains were confirmed in vitro to be specific for cytomegalovirus antigens. A later analysis found that TCRs clustered in the first cohort also tended to co-occur in the 110 or so validation repertoires, with approximately 94% of cluster scores above 0. Most TCR sequences were seen in very few donors, while some public TCRs were found in many individuals.

Sequenced material: PBMCs. The chain is encoded by TRBV14 joined to TRBJ1-1; the D gene is not confidently resolved. The origin of this receptor is a woman between 18 and 30 years old in good health and CMV-seronegative. The DNA sequence reads TGTGCCAGCAGCCAAGGAACCGGCGGGATAGCTGAAGCTTTCTTT. Translation gives CASSQGTGGIAEAFF.